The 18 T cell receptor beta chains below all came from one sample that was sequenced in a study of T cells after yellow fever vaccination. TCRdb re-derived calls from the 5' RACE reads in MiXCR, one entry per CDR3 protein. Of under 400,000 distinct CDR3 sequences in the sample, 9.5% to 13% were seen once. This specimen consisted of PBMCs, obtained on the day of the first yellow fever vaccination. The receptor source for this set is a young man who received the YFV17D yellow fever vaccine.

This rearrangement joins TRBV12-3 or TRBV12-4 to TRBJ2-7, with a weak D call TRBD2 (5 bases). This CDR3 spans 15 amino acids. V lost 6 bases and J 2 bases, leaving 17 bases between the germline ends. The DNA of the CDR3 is TGTGCCAGCAGCCTTTTTCGGGATCCGCCCTACGAGCAGTACTTC. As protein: CASSLFRDPPYEQYF.

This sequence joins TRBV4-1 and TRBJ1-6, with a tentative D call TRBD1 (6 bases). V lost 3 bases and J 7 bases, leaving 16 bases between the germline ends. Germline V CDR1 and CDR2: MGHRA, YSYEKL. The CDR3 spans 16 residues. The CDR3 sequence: CASSQRRGDGNSPLHF. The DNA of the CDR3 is TGCGCCAGCAGCCAGAGGAGGGGGGACGGCAATTCACCCCTCCACTTT.

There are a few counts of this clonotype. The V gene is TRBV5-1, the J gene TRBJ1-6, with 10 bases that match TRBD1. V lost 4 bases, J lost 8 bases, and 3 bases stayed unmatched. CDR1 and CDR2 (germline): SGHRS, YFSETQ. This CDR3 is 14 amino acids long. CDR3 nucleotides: TGCGCCAGCAGCCAGGGACAGGGGTATTCACCCCTCCACTTT. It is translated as CASSQGQGYSPLHF. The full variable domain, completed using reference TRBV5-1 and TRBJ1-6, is KAGVTQTPRYLIKTRGQQVTLSCSPISGHRSVSWYQQTPGQGLQFLFEYFSETQRNKGNFPGRFSGRQFSNSRSEMNVSTLELGDSALYLCASSQGQGYSPLHFGNGTRLTVT.

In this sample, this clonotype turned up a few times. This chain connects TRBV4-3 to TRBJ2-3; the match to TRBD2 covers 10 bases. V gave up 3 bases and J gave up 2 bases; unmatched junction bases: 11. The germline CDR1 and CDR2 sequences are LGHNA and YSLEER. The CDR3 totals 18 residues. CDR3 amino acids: CASSQGIAGGPSTDTQYF. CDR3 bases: TGCGCCAGCAGCCAGGGCATAGCGGGGGGTCCATCCACAGATACGCAGTATTTT.

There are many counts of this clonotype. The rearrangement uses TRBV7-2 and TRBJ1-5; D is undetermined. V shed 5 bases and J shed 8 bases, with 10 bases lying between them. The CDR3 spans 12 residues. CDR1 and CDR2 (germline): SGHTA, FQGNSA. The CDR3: CASSPPREPQHF. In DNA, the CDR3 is TGTGCCAGCAGCCCTCCTCGCGAGCCCCAGCATTTT.

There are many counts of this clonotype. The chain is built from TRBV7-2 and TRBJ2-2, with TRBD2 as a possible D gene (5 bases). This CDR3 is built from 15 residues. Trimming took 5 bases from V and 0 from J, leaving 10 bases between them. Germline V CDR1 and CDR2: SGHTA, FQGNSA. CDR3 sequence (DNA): TGTGCCAGCAGCCGAGGACTGTCGAACACCGGGGAGCTGTTTTTT. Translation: CASSRGLSNTGELFF.

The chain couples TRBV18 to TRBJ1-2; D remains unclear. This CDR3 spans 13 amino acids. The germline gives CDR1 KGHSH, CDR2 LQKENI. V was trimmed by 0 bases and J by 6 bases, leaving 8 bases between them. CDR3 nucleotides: TGTGCCAGCTCACCACCTGCCCGGGATGGCTACACCTTC. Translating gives CASSPPARDGYTF.

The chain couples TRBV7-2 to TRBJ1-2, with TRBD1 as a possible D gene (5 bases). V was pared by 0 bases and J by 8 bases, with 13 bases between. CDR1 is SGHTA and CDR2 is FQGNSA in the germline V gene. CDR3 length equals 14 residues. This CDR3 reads CASSLAGQGKGYTF. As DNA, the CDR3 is TGTGCCAGCAGCTTAGCGGGGCAGGGAAAAGGCTACACCTTC.

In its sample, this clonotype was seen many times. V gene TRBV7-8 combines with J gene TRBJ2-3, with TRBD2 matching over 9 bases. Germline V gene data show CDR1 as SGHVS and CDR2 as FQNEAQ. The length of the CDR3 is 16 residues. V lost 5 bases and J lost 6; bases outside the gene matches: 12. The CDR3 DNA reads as TGTGCCAGCAGCCCGGGGGAGGCGGGGGGGTGGGATACGCAGTATTTT. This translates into CASSPGEAGGWDTQYF. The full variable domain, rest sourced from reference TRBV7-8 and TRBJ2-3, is GAGVSQSPRYKVAKRGQDVALRCDPISGHVSLFWYQQALGQGPEFLTYFQNEAQLDKSGLPSDRFFAERPEGSVSTLKIQRTQQEDSAVYLCASSPGEAGGWDTQYFGPGTRLTVL.

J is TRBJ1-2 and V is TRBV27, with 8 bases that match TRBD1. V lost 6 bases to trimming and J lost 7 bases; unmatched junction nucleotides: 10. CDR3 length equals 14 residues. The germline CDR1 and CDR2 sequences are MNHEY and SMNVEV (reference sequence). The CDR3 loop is CASSIRSGGPGYTF. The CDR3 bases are TGTGCCAGCAGCATTAGGTCAGGGGGCCCTGGCTACACCTTC.

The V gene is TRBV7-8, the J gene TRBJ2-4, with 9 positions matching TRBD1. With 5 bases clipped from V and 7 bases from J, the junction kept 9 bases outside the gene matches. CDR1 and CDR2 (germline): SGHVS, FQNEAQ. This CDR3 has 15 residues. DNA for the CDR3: TGTGCCAGCAGCCCCTGGACAGGGGAGAAGAACATTCAGTACTTC. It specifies CASSPWTGEKNIQYF. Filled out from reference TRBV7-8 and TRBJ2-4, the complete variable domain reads GAGVSQSPRYKVAKRGQDVALRCDPISGHVSLFWYQQALGQGPEFLTYFQNEAQLDKSGLPSDRFFAERPEGSVSTLKIQRTQQEDSAVYLCASSPWTGEKNIQYFGAGTRLSVL.

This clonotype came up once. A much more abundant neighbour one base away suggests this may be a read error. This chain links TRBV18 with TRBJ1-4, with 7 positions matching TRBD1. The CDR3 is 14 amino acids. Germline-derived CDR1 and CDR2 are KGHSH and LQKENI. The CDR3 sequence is CASSQGQRNEKLVF. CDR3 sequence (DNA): TGTGCCAGCTCACAGGGACAGAGGAATGAAAAACTGGTTTTT.

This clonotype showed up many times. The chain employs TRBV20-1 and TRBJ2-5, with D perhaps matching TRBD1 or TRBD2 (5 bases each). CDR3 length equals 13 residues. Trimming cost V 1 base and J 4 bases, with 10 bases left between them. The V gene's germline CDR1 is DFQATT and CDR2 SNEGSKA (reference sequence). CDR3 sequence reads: CSARAPGRETQYF. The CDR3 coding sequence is TGCAGTGCTAGAGCTCCAGGGAGAGAGACCCAGTACTTC.

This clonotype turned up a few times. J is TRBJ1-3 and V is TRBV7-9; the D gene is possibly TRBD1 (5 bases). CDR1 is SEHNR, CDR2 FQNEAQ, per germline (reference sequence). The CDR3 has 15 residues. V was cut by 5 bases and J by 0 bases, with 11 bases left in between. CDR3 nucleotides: TGTGCCAGCAGCCGGGGCGGGATCTCTGGAAACACCATATATTTT. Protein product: CASSRGGISGNTIYF.

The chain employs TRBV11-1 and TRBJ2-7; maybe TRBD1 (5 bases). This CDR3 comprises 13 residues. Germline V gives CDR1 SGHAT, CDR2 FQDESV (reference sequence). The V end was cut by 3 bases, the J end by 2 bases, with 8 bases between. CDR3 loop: CASSFLGAYEQYV. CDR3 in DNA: TGTGCCAGCAGCTTTCTAGGGGCCTACGAGCAGTACGTC.

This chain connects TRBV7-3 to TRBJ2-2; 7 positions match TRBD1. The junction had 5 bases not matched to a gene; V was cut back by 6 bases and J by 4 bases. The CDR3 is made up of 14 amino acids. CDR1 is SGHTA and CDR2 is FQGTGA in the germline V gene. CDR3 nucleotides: TGTGCCAGCAGGGAACAGGGGATCACCGGGGAGCTGTTTTTT. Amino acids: CASREQGITGELFF.

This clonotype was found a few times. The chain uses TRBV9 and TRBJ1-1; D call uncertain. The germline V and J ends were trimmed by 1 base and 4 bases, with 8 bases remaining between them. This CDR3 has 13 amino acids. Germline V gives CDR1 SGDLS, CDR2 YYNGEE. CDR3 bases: TGTGCCAGCAGCGTACGTCAAAGCACTGAAGCTTTCTTT. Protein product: CASSVRQSTEAFF.

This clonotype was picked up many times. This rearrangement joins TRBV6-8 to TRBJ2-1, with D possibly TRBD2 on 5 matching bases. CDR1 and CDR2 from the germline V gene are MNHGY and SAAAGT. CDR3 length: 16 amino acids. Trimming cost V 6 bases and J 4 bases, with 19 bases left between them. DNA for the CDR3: TGTGCCAGCAGCCACCCTAGCCCCCGTACGTACAATGAGCAGTTCTTC. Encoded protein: CASSHPSPRTYNEQFF.